This TCR beta chain was obtained from a study of T cell changes during pregnancy in multiple sclerosis. Trimming removed 0 bases at V and 1 base at J, with 12 bases between. Germline V gives CDR1 ENHRY, CDR2 SYGVKD. The CDR3 length is 16 residues. The protocol was immunoSEQ multiplex PCR, while the TCRdb copy is restricted to in-frame clones and leaves out a portion. The table lists approximately 51,000 clones, over 80% of them singletons. The starting material was CD4+ T cells from peripheral blood mononuclear cells, obtained after pregnancy. The receptor's source is a female donor with multiple sclerosis, enrolled in a pregnancy study. This rearrangement joins TRBV10-3 to TRBJ1-1; no definite D call. The CDR3 loop is CAISESPSRGNTEAFF. In DNA form, the CDR3 reads TGTGCCATCAGTGAGTCGCCCTCGCGAGGGAACACTGAAGCTTTCTTT.